One TCR beta chain is described in this entry. The antigen remains undetermined. The primer mix had 60 Vbeta and 13 Jbeta primers. Original handling: A follow-up analysis tallied about 80 million unique TCR beta chains, 8.5 million to 14 million shared. Measured with immunoSEQ multiplex PCR; TCRdb has only the in-frame clones, and not every one. That table is the source of V, J and clone size, and D and trimming were worked out from the DNA. The sample has over 150,000 clones, 70% to 90% seen once. The record originates from a study of cytomegalovirus exposure and HLA in healthy donors. Study findings and constraints: CMV antigen specificity of a few CMV-associated chains was confirmed in vitro. The number of N-insertions in an Asian-associated ancestry cluster was reportedly below the 666-donor mean in a later analysis. A later analysis linked a missense variant in DCLRE1C to the trimming of TCR beta V and J genes.

This receptor was taken from a woman aged 25 to 39 in good health and CMV-seropositive. Sequencing used PBMCs.

CDR3 amino acids: CASSERPNTGELFF. For the CDR3, the DNA is TGTGCCAGCAGTGAGCGTCCGAACACCGGGGAGCTGTTTTTT. This chain joins TRBV7-2 and TRBJ2-2, with D hard to call. Germline assignment: CDR1 SGHTA and CDR2 FQGNSA. Deletions cut 6 bases from V and 0 bases from J, with 8 bases between. The CDR3 is 14 amino acids.